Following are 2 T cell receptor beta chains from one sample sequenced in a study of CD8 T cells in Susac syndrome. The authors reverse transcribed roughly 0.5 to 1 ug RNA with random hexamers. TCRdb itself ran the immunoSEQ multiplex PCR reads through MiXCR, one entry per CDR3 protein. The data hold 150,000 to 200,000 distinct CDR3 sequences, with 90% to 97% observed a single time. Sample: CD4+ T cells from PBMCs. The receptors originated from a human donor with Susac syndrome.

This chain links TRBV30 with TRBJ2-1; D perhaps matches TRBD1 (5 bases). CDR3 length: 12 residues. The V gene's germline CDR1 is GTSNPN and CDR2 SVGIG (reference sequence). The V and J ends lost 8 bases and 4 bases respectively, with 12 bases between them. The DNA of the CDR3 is TGTGCCCTGGGGCAGGGTTACAATGAGCAGTTCTTC. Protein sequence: CALGQGYNEQFF.

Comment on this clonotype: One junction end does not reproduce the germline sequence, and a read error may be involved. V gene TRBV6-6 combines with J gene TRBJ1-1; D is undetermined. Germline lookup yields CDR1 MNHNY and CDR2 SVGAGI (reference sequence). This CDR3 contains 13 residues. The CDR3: CASTQVKGAETFF. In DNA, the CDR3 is TGTGCCAGCACCCAAGTGAAGGGTGCTGAAACTTTCTTT.